This note documents a single TCR beta chain sequence. These data are taken from a study of blood T cell repertoires in COVID-19. At the level of the study: Some COVID-19 samples were acute and others convalescent; all came from the United States, Italy and Spain.

Participant ages covered roughly 18 to 89 years across around 22 US areas. Each participant's cohort was designated according to participant-reported clinical history. The V and J ends lost 3 bases and 8 bases, in that order; junction bases with no gene match: 12. This CDR3 contains 15 residues. Germline V gene data show CDR1 as SGDLS and CDR2 as YYNGEE. Generated by immunoSEQ multiplex PCR, the TCRdb table keeps only in-frame clones and is missing some. This repertoire shows fewer than 400,000 clones, 70% to 90% found once; its top ten account for roughly 2.3%. The sample taken for sequencing was PBMCs or T cells enriched from blood (not recorded which). The receptor was isolated from a man younger than 45 who had recovered from COVID-19. The rearrangement links TRBV9 to TRBJ1-2; 8 bases match TRBD1. This CDR3 reads CASSDHRGKVGGYTF. The CDR3 DNA is TGTGCCAGCAGCGACCACAGGGGGAAGGTCGGCGGCTACACCTTC.